This T cell receptor (beta chain) was sequenced for a study of blood T cell repertoires in COVID-19. The CDR3 extends over 14 amino acids. Trimming removed 4 bases at V and 4 bases at J, with 11 bases between. CDR1 is LGHDT and CDR2 is YNNKEL in the germline V gene (reference sequence). As originally analysed: Reference gene primer amplification gave nucleated cell count estimates. Repertoires were generated with immunoSEQ multiplex PCR, while TCRdb's copy carries only in-frame clones and drops some. V and J calls plus clone size are reproduced from that table; the DNA served to infer D and trimming. This sample has 380,000 or so clones, with approximately 86% found just once. Clinical histories supplied by participants themselves formed the basis of cohort assignment.

The gene calls are TRBV3-1 (or the pseudogene TRBV3-2) and TRBJ1-5; D is perhaps TRBD1 (6 bases). The sequenced sample consisted of PBMCs or T cells enriched from blood (not recorded which). This receptor was taken from a woman in her thirties or forties with acute COVID-19. The CDR3 sequence: CASSLSQGNQPQHF. The CDR3 nucleotides are TGTGCCAGCAGCCTTTCACAGGGAAATCAGCCCCAGCATTTT.